The present entry profiles one TCR beta chain with its context. In the study's own analysis: Amplification of reference gene primers was used by the study to estimate nucleated cell counts. Produced via immunoSEQ multiplex PCR; TCRdb's table is partial and in-frame only. That table gives V, J and clone size, and the DNA gave D and trimming. The sample holds fewer than 250,000 clones, 75% to 85% seen once. Germline assignment: CDR1 DFQATT and CDR2 SNEGSKA (reference sequence). V was trimmed by 7 bases and J by 4 bases, leaving 8 bases between them. The CDR3 has 11 amino acids. The source of the sample is a study of blood T cell repertoires in COVID-19. Across the whole study: Sources were T cells, B-cell-depleted T cells, or PBMCs; the material itself was cDNA or gDNA.

The chain combines TRBV20-1 with TRBJ2-1; perhaps TRBD2 as D (6 bases). The source is a human donor in a cohort sampled during active COVID-19. Material: peripheral blood. The CDR3, as DNA: TGCAGTGTCGGGAGTTACAATGAGCAGTTCTTC. Translating gives CSVGSYNEQFF.